These 8 T cell receptor beta chains came from one sample sequenced in a study of blood T cell repertoires in COVID-19. Sequencing was performed with immunoSEQ multiplex PCR; in TCRdb, only in-frame clones are kept and a portion is missing. The sample lists around 200,000 clones; 75% to 90% were seen once. Sequencing input: peripheral blood. The origin of the receptors is a woman aged 40 to 50 with acute or convalescent COVID-19.

V is TRBV2 and J is TRBJ2-7; tentative D call: TRBD1 (6 bases). CDR1 SNHLY and CDR2 FYNNEI come from the germline V gene. Deletions cut 4 bases from V and 3 bases from J, with 16 bases between. CDR3 size: 15 residues. The CDR3 loop reads CASSAGVGPNYEQYF. CDR3 sequence (DNA): TGTGCCAGCAGTGCAGGGGTCGGGCCTAACTACGAGCAGTACTTC.

The V and J genes are TRBV5-8 and TRBJ2-1; tentative D call: TRBD2 (5 bases). The CDR3 runs to 14 residues. Looked up from germline, CDR1 is SGHTS and CDR2 is YDEGEE. V shed 6 bases and J shed 1 base, with 11 bases lying between them. CDR3 sequence: CASIAWNSYNEQFF. CDR3 in DNA: TGTGCCAGCATAGCGTGGAATTCCTACAATGAGCAGTTCTTC.

This chain joins TRBV4-1 and TRBJ1-5; 9 bases are shared with TRBD1. Germline trimming cut 0 bases from V and 5 bases from J; bases unmatched to any gene: 2. Germline CDR1 is MGHRA and CDR2 is YSYEKL. This CDR3 has 15 amino acids. The CDR3 bases are TGCGCCAGCAGCCAAGAGGGACAGGGAGATCAGCCCCAGCATTTT. Translated, it gives CASSQEGQGDQPQHF.

The chain combines TRBV23-1 with TRBJ1-1; 9 nucleotides line up with TRBD1. TRBV23-1 is labeled an ORF, and its function is uncertain. J lost 6 bases, V lost 3 bases, and 17 bases had no gene match. The CDR3 extends over 18 amino acids. Here the CDR3 reads CASSHLTRGTGTLAEAFF. CDR3 DNA sequence: TGCGCCAGCAGTCATCTGACAAGGGGGACAGGGACTCTGGCTGAAGCTTTCTTT.

The gene calls are TRBV28 and TRBJ1-5; 7 bases agree with TRBD1. Germline V gene data show CDR1 as MDHEN and CDR2 as SYDVKM. With 5 bases clipped from V and 7 bases from J, the junction kept 14 bases outside the gene matches. The CDR3 has 16 residues. CDR3 sequence: CASSIPATGKSQPQHF. In DNA, the CDR3 is TGTGCCAGCAGTATCCCTGCGACAGGGAAAAGCCAGCCCCAGCATTTT.

This clone was recorded a few times. The rearrangement links TRBV6-5 to TRBJ1-2; 8 bases are shared with TRBD1. The CDR3 has 13 residues. Trimming removed 6 bases from V and 10 bases from J; junction bases left unmatched: 10. Germline V gene lookup returns CDR1 MNHEY and CDR2 SVGAGI. The CDR3 region is CASRKILTGAYTF. The CDR3 DNA reads as TGTGCCAGCAGGAAAATTCTGACAGGGGCCTACACCTTC.

V usage is TRBV28 and J usage is TRBJ2-1; 7 bases fit TRBD1. Losses at the gene ends were 3 bases for V and 0 bases for J; bases not matched to a gene: 14. This CDR3 comprises 19 residues. Germline values: CDR1 MDHEN, CDR2 SYDVKM. For the CDR3, the DNA is TGTGCCAGCAGTTTGAAGCTGGTATTAGAGGGGGCCTCCTACAATGAGCAGTTCTTC. It yields the protein CASSLKLVLEGASYNEQFF.

This chain connects TRBV21-1 to TRBJ1-5; TRBD1 was called by the table and not checked on the DNA. TRBV21-1 represents a pseudogene. This CDR3 spans 15 amino acids. The chain's CDR3 is CASSKGRQGLQPQHF. In DNA, the CDR3 is TGTGCCAGCAGCAAAGGGCGACAGGGGCTTCAGCCCCAGCATTTT.